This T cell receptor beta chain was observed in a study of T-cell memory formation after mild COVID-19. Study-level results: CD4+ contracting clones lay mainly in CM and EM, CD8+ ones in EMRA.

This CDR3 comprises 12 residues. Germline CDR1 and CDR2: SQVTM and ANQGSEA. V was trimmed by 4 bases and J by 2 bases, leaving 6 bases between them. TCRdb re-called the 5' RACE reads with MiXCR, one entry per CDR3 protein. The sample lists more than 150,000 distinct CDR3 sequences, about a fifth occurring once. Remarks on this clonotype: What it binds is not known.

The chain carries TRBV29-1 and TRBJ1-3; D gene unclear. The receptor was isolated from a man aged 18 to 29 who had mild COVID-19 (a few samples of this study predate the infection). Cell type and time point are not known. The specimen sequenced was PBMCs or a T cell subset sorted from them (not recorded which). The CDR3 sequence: CSVGAAGNTIYF. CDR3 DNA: TGCAGCGTTGGGGCAGCTGGAAACACCATATATTTT.